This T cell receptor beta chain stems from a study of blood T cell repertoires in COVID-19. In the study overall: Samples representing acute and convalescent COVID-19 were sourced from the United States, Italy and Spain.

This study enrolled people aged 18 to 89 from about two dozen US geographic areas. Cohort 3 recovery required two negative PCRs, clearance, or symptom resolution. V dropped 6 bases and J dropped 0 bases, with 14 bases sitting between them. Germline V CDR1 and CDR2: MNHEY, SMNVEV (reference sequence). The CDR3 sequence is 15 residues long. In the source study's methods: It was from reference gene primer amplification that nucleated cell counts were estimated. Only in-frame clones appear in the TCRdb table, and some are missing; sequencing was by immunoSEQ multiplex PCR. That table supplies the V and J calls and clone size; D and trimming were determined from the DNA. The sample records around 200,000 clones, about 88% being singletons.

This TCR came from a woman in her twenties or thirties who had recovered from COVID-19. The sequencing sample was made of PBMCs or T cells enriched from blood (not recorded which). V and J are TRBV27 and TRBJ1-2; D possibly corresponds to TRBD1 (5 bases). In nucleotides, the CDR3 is TGTGCCAGCAGGTTGGGGCAGAGCACTAACTATGGCTACACCTTC. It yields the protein CASRLGQSTNYGYTF.